This entry features one T cell receptor beta chain sequence. Sequencing used immunoSEQ multiplex PCR; TCRdb keeps in-frame clones, though not all of them. The sample has roughly 200,000 clones; roughly 83% are singletons. This sample was included in a study of blood T cell repertoires in COVID-19. The sequenced sample consisted of peripheral blood. The source is a woman between 40 and 55 years old with COVID-19, enrolled during active disease.

CDR3 DNA sequence: TGTGCCACCAGCAGAGACACGGGAGATGTTTACAATGAGCAGTTCTTC. Amino acids: CATSRDTGDVYNEQFF. The chain links TRBV15 to TRBJ2-1, with D perhaps TRBD2 (6 bases). This CDR3 comprises 16 residues. CDR1 and CDR2 from the germline V gene are LNHNV and YYDKDF (reference sequence). Trimming pared 0 bases from V and 4 bases from J, leaving 13 bases between. The full variable domain, its missing parts supplied by reference TRBV15 and TRBJ2-1, is DAMVIQNPRYQVTQFGKPVTLSCSQTLNHNVMYWYQQKSSQAPKLLFHYYDKDFNNEADTPDNFQSRRPNTSFCFLDIRSPGLGDTAMYLCATSRDTGDVYNEQFFGPGTRLTVL.